This TCR beta chain was captured in a study of blood T cell repertoires in COVID-19. Turning to the study itself: Italy, Spain and the United States were the sources of the convalescent and acute COVID-19 samples. T cells, B-cell-depleted T cells, or PBMCs provided the cDNA or gDNA that served as material.

Study processing details: Amplifying reference gene primers gave estimates of nucleated cell counts. The assay was immunoSEQ multiplex PCR, and TCRdb's table has in-frame clones only and misses some. The V and J calls and the clone size are those of that table, but D and trimming were determined from the DNA. Here the sample spans around 170,000 clones, approximately 87% being singletons. This CDR3 is built from 19 residues. V lost 6 bases, J lost 4 bases, and 18 bases stayed unmatched. The V gene's germline CDR1 is MNHNY and CDR2 SVGAGI (reference sequence). The chain couples TRBV6-6 to TRBJ2-3; 11 positions match TRBD2. The material sequenced was peripheral blood. The receptor was derived from a woman in her sixties or seventies with acute or convalescent COVID-19. CDR3 coding DNA: TGTGCCAGCAGGCGACTAGCGGGGCCCCGCCCGGTGAGGGCAGATACGCAGTATTTT. Translated, it gives CASRRLAGPRPVRADTQYF.